The source of this T cell receptor (beta chain) is a study of shared clonotypes between healthy human individuals. Comments on this clone: The antigen is not known.

Whole-study findings and limits: The study generally estimated greater richness for naive than memory subsets. Some clonotypes were shared by all four sorted-subset donors, while others were not shared. The non-shared ones had lower generation probabilities than the shared ones.

Roughly 30,000 T cell genomes (roughly 190 ng DNA) went into each sorted-subset replicate. TCRdb's copy holds only in-frame clones and misses some; the assay was immunoSEQ multiplex PCR. Here the sample spans millions of clones, 90% to 95% being singletons. CDR1 MDHEN and CDR2 SYDVKM come from the germline V gene. With V trimmed by 4 bases and J by 9 bases, 5 bases remained unmatched. The CDR3 totals 13 residues. The sequence derives from a man younger than 35 in good health. The sequencing sample was made of naive CD4+ T cells sorted from blood. The subset denotes: CD45RA+ positively selected. This rearrangement joins TRBV28 to TRBJ2-2; 7 nucleotides match TRBD1. The CDR3 sequence: CASSSTGSRELFF. Here the CDR3 DNA reads TGTGCCAGCAGTTCGACAGGGAGTCGGGAGCTGTTTTTT.